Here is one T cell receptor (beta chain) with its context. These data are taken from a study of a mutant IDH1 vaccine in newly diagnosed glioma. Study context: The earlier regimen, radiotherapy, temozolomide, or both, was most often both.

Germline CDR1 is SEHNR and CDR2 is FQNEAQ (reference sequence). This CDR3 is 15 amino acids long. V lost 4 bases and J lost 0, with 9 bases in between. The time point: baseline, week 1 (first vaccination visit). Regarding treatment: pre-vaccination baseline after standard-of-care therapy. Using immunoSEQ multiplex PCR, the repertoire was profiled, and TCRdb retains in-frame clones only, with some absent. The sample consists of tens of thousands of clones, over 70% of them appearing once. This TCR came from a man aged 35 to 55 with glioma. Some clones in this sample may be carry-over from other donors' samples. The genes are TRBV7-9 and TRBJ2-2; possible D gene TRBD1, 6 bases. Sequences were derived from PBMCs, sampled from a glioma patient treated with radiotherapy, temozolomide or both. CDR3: CASSSRDTNTGELFF. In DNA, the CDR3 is TGTGCCAGCAGCTCCCGGGACACGAACACCGGGGAGCTGTTTTTT.